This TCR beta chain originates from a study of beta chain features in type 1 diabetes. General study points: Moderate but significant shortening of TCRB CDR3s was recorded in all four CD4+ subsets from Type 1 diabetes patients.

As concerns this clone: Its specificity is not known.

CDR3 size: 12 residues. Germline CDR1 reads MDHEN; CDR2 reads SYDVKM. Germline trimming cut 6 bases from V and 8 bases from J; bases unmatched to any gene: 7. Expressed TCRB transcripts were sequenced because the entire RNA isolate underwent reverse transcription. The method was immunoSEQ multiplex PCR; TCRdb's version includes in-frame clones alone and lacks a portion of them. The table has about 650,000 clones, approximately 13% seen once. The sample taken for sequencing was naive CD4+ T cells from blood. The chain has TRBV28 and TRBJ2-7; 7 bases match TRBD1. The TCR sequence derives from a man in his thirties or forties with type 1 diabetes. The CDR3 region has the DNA TGTGCCAGCAGCTTTGACAGGGACAAGCAGTACTTC. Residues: CASSFDRDKQYF.